This TCR beta chain was captured in a study of early T cells in non-severe SARS-CoV-2 infection. This clonotype was observed a few times. The CDR3 contains 15 residues. Trimming took off 0 bases at V and 2 bases at J, with 10 bases between the two ends. Germline loops: CDR1 SEHNR, CDR2 FQNEAQ (reference sequence). Researchers attached unique molecular identifiers to individual cDNA molecules. From the 5' RACE reads, TCRdb called clonotypes with MiXCR, one entry per CDR3 protein. The sample has about 80,000 distinct CDR3 sequences, 9% to 15% seen once. The chain joins TRBV7-9 to TRBJ1-2; D is uncertain. The origin of this receptor is an adult who was a healthcare worker with PCR-confirmed SARS-CoV-2 infection or an uninfected control (not recorded which). The donor label of this sample is uncertain. The sample in question was whole blood, obtained at baseline. The CDR3 DNA is TGTGCCAGCAGCTTAGCTTCGGGCACCAACTATGGCTACACCTTC. Residues: CASSLASGTNYGYTF.